These T cell receptor beta chains were read from a single sample in a study of T-cell reconstitution after alpha-beta-depleted transplantation in children. TCRdb redid the calling of the PCR reads with MiXCR, one entry per CDR3 protein. The table records about 460,000 distinct CDR3 sequences, 9.5% to 15% of them present only once. The material sequenced was PBMCs from the stem cell graft donor, taken from the stem cell graft. The receptor set was obtained from a human donor who donated a stem cell graft to a child with combined immunodeficiency. Both conserved end residues are part of each CDR3. Fields, in order: CDR3 protein, CDR3 DNA, V gene, CDR3 length, clone size, J gene, D gene. A D gene is named only where the DNA matches it firmly. Where a row states a size, it is once, few, many or the class of an expanded clone; other rows omit it.

CDR3: CASSRSPGLAGGSSYNEQFF
DNA: TGTGCCAGCAGCCGATCCCCGGGACTAGCGGGGGGAAGCTCCTACAATGAGCAGTTCTTC
V: TRBV12-3/TRBV12-4
length: 20
size: NA
J: TRBJ2-1
D: TRBD2

CDR3: CASSQVHRLAGYEQFF
DNA: TGCGCCAGCAGCCAAGTTCATCGGTTAGCGGGATATGAGCAGTTCTTC
V: TRBV4-3
length: 16
size: many
J: TRBJ2-1
D: TRBD2

CDR3: CASSGTGRDTEAFF
DNA: TGTGCCAGCAGCGGGACAGGACGGGACACTGAAGCTTTCTTT
V: TRBV5-5
length: 14
size: few
J: TRBJ1-1
D: TRBD1

CDR3: CASSTWGRTMDLYSNQPQHF
DNA: TGTGCCAGCAGCACATGGGGACGGACAATGGATCTATATAGCAATCAGCCCCAGCATTTT
V: TRBV7-8
length: 20
size: NA
J: TRBJ1-5
D: NA

CDR3: CSAQPGETQYF
DNA: TGCAGCGCGCAACCCGGGGAGACCCAGTACTTC
V: TRBV29-1
length: 11
size: NA
J: TRBJ2-5
D: NA

CDR3: CASSLALAGGPSTGELFF
DNA: TGTGCCAGCAGCTTGGCACTAGCGGGGGGGCCGTCCACCGGGGAGCTGTTTTTT
V: TRBV5-6
length: 18
size: few
J: TRBJ2-2
D: TRBD2

CDR3: CASRLGTSRRNEQFF
DNA: TGTGCCAGCAGACTTGGGACTAGTCGTAGGAATGAGCAGTTCTTC
V: TRBV11-1
length: 15
size: many
J: TRBJ2-1
D: TRBD2

CDR3: CASRTGPEQYF
DNA: TGTGCCAGCAGGACAGGGCCCGAGCAGTACTTC
V: TRBV5-4
length: 11
size: NA
J: TRBJ2-7
D: TRBD1

CDR3: CASRLDRASYNEQFF
DNA: TGTGCCAGCAGACTAGACAGGGCGTCCTACAATGAGCAGTTCTTC
V: TRBV7-9
length: 15
size: many
J: TRBJ2-1
D: TRBD1

CDR3: CSVGREGTEAFF
DNA: TGCAGCGTTGGTAGAGAAGGGACTGAAGCTTTCTTT
V: TRBV29-1
length: 12
size: many
J: TRBJ1-1
D: NA

CDR3: CASNYGGAGVTGELFF
DNA: TGTGCCAGCAACTACGGGGGCGCGGGGGTAACCGGGGAGCTGTTTTTT
V: TRBV6-1
length: 16
size: many
J: TRBJ2-2
D: NA

CDR3: CASSFSGGNTDTQYF
DNA: TGTGCCAGCAGCTTTAGTGGGGGTAACACAGATACGCAGTATTTT
V: TRBV7-9
length: 15
size: few
J: TRBJ2-3
D: NA

CDR3: CSARGLLAGVREQYF
DNA: TGCAGTGCTAGGGGTTTACTAGCGGGGGTTAGAGAGCAGTACTTC
V: TRBV20-1
length: 15
size: few
J: TRBJ2-7
D: TRBD2

CDR3: CASSHLLARGFSYTQYF
DNA: TGTGCCAGCAGCCACCTCCTGGCAAGGGGCTTTTCTTATACGCAGTATTTT
V: TRBV4-2
length: 17
size: NA
J: TRBJ2-3
D: NA

CDR3: CASSYTGFLAKNIQYF
DNA: TGTGCCAGCAGCTACACAGGGTTTCTAGCCAAAAACATTCAGTACTTC
V: TRBV27
length: 16
size: few
J: TRBJ2-4
D: NA

CDR3: CASSRDTEIGGYTF
DNA: TGCGCCAGCAGCCGGGATACAGAAATTGGTGGCTACACCTTC
V: TRBV4-1
length: 14
size: NA
J: TRBJ1-2
D: NA

CDR3: CASSYGTGVDQPQHF
DNA: TGTGCCAGCAGTTATGGGACAGGGGTGGATCAGCCCCAGCATTTT
V: TRBV6-5
length: 15
size: few
J: TRBJ1-5
D: TRBD1

CDR3: CASSKGTSFPGELFF
DNA: TGTGCCAGCAGCAAAGGGACTAGTTTCCCCGGGGAGCTGTTTTTT
V: TRBV7-3
length: 15
size: few
J: TRBJ2-2
D: TRBD2

CDR3: CSARDLALRYTF
DNA: TGCAGTGCTAGAGATTTGGCACTTCGCTACACCTTC
V: TRBV20-1
length: 12
size: few
J: TRBJ1-2
D: NA

CDR3: CASSGGLAIYNEQFF
DNA: TGTGCCAGCAGCGGAGGACTAGCGATATACAATGAGCAGTTCTTC
V: TRBV9
length: 15
size: NA
J: TRBJ2-1
D: TRBD2

CDR3: CASSPNREAGYEQYF
DNA: TGTGCCAGCAGCCCAAACAGGGAGGCGGGCTACGAGCAGTACTTC
V: TRBV7-9
length: 15
size: NA
J: TRBJ2-7
D: NA